Presented here are 19 T cell receptor beta chains from one specimen sequenced in a study of blood T cells in healthy people across ages. Next came a second PCR, run for about 6 to 11 cycles, which used a sample-barcoded 5' primer along with a J-beta primer mix. TCRdb re-analysed the 5' RACE reads in MiXCR, keeping a single row per CDR3 protein. The sample has 1.5 million to 2 million distinct CDR3 sequences, roughly 49% seen once. Sequenced material: blood. The receptor source for this set is a middle-aged woman in good health.

The rearrangement uses TRBV3-1 and TRBJ2-5, with D possibly being TRBD1 (6 bases). Trimming pared 2 bases from V and 6 bases from J, leaving 16 bases between. This CDR3 has 15 amino acids. Germline CDR1 and CDR2: LGHDT and YNNKEL (reference sequence). The CDR3 sequence: CASSQLFTGQKTQYF. The CDR3 coding sequence is TGTGCCAGCAGCCAATTATTTACAGGGCAAAAGACCCAGTACTTC.

The rearrangement joins TRBV20-1 to TRBJ2-3, with 9 bases identical to TRBD1. CDR3 length equals 15 residues. V gave up 6 bases and J gave up 2 bases; unmatched junction bases: 9. Germline values: CDR1 DFQATT, CDR2 SNEGSKA (reference sequence). Here the CDR3 DNA reads TGCAGTGCCAGCGACAGGGGGGGCCTCACAGATACGCAGTATTTT. This gives the protein CSASDRGGLTDTQYF.

A few counts support this clonotype. The CDR3 is CASSGGTGHHNEQFF. The CDR3 DNA reads as TGTGCCAGCAGTGGCGGGACAGGACACCACAATGAGCAGTTCTTC. This chain links TRBV6-2 or TRBV6-3 with TRBJ2-1; 8 nucleotides line up with TRBD1. Germline loops: CDR1 MNHEY, CDR2 SVGEGT. J gave up 5 bases and V 5 bases, and 8 bases lay outside the gene matches. The CDR3 spans 15 residues.

This clonotype occurred a few times. The chain uses TRBV7-2 and TRBJ2-5, with D perhaps matching TRBD1 or TRBD2 (5 bases each). CDR1 is SGHTA, CDR2 FQGNSA, per germline. The V end was cut by 1 base, the J end by 4 bases, with 19 bases between. There are 17 residues in the CDR3. CDR3 in DNA: TGTGCCAGCAGCTTAGATCTGCGCCGGGGTGACAGAGAGACCCAGTACTTC. It translates to CASSLDLRRGDRETQYF.

The V and J genes are TRBV21-1 and TRBJ2-5. TRBV21-1 is marked as a pseudogene. The CDR3 runs to 16 residues. The CDR3 coding sequence is TGTGCCAGCAGCAAAGTCGGTATTGCGGCTCAAGAGACCCAGTACTTC. This codes for CASSKVGIAAQETQYF.

CDR3 in DNA: TGTGCCAGCAGTTTGACCGCACAGGGTTCCCTCTATGGCTACACCTTC. Translated, it gives CASSLTAQGSLYGYTF. The rearrangement uses TRBV28 and TRBJ1-2; tentative D call: TRBD1 (6 bases). The V end lost 3 bases, the J end lost 4 bases, and 18 bases lay between the germline ends. Germline loops: CDR1 MDHEN, CDR2 SYDVKM. This CDR3 is built from 16 residues.

V and J are TRBV6-2 or TRBV6-3 and TRBJ1-2, with D perhaps TRBD1 (5 bases). Germline V gene sequence: CDR1 MNHEY, CDR2 SVGEGT. Trimming took off 6 bases at V and 0 bases at J, with 17 bases between the two ends. The length of the CDR3 is 16 residues. In DNA form, the CDR3 reads TGTGCCAGCAGAGCGGTGGACGGGACTACTAACTATGGCTACACCTTC. Translated: CASRAVDGTTNYGYTF.

This clonotype was seen a handful of times. This chain links TRBV20-1 with TRBJ2-3; D not certain. The CDR3 is 12 residues long. V lost 4 bases, J lost 3 bases, and 8 bases lay in between. CDR1 and CDR2 (germline): DFQATT, SNEGSKA (reference sequence). The CDR3 reads CSAIDETDTQYF. In DNA, the CDR3 is TGCAGTGCTATCGATGAGACAGATACGCAGTATTTT.

The sample holds a few counts of this clonotype. The chain uses TRBV6-2 or TRBV6-3 and TRBJ2-7; unclear D gene. CDR3 length equals 11 residues. V shed 7 bases and J shed 2 bases, with 6 bases lying between them. The germline gives CDR1 MNHEY, CDR2 SVGEGT. The CDR3 sequence is CASTNPYEQYF. The CDR3 bases are TGTGCCAGCACAAACCCCTACGAGCAGTACTTC.

This clonotype was detected a few times. The rearrangement uses TRBV5-1 and TRBJ1-6, with D possibly matching TRBD1 (6 bases). Germline CDR1 SGHRS, CDR2 YFSETQ. The CDR3 runs 15 residues. V was shortened by 0 bases and J by 7 bases, with 11 bases between the two germline ends. The DNA of the CDR3 is TGCGCCAGCAGCTTGGGGGGGCATCTGAATTCACCCCTCCACTTT. It yields the protein CASSLGGHLNSPLHF. Supplemented by reference TRBV5-1 and TRBJ1-6, the full variable domain reads KAGVTQTPRYLIKTRGQQVTLSCSPISGHRSVSWYQQTPGQGLQFLFEYFSETQRNKGNFPGRFSGRQFSNSRSEMNVSTLELGDSALYLCASSLGGHLNSPLHFGNGTRLTVT.

Only a few counts were recorded for this clonotype. This chain joins TRBV28 and TRBJ2-4; tentative D call: TRBD2 (6 bases). The CDR3 is 11 residues long. V was shortened by 10 bases and J by 8 bases, with 12 bases between the two germline ends. CDR1 and CDR2 from the germline V gene are MDHEN and SYDVKM. As DNA, the CDR3 is TGTGCCACCCTCGGGGACTACATTCAGTACTTC. Residues: CATLGDYIQYF.

To note about this clonotype: Since a much larger clone is just one base distant, this may be a read error. The chain combines TRBV7-2 with TRBJ1-2; TRBD1 aligns across 7 bases. This CDR3 is built from 13 residues. Germline lookup yields CDR1 SGHTA and CDR2 FQGNSA. Here the CDR3 reads CASSPGQPYGHTF. The CDR3 DNA follows: TGTGCCAGCAGCCCGGGACAGCCCTATGGCCACACCTTC.

This clonotype has more than one count but fewer than ten. This chain uses TRBV4-3 with TRBJ2-1, with 7 bases identical to TRBD2. The germline V gene has CDR1 LGHNA and CDR2 YSLEER. V lost 3 bases to trimming and J lost 3 bases; unmatched junction nucleotides: 8. The CDR3 runs 16 residues. The CDR3 reads CASSQETGGYYNEQFF. The CDR3 DNA reads as TGCGCCAGCAGCCAGGAGACGGGGGGTTACTACAATGAGCAGTTCTTC.

There are a few counts of this clonotype. The V gene is TRBV5-1, the J gene TRBJ1-6; D uncertain. The germline V gene has CDR1 SGHRS and CDR2 YFSETQ. V shed 5 bases and J shed 2 bases, with 8 bases lying between them. The CDR3 length is 14 residues. CDR3: CASRPTAYNSPLHF. The CDR3 nucleotides are TGCGCCAGCAGGCCGACGGCCTATAATTCACCCCTCCACTTT.

The chain uses TRBV20-1 and TRBJ2-3, with D perhaps assigned TRBD1 or TRBD2 (5 bases each). From germline, CDR1 is DFQATT and CDR2 SNEGSKA (reference sequence). The CDR3 runs 14 residues. The V and J ends lost 6 bases and 2 bases respectively, with 15 bases between them. The CDR3 DNA reads as TGCAGTGCCCAACCGGGGACCGTCACAGATACGCAGTATTTT. Translated, it gives CSAQPGTVTDTQYF.

Note on this clonotype: A read error may produce the germline difference seen at one junction end. The gene calls are TRBV28 and TRBJ1-2; D not certain. CDR1 MDHEN and CDR2 SYDVKM come from the germline V gene. The length of the CDR3 is 13 residues. The CDR3 coding sequence is TGTACCAGCAGCCTTAACGGGGTTGGTGGCTACACCTTC. Translation gives CTSSLNGVGGYTF.

This chain links TRBV4-2 with TRBJ2-1, with 8 bases fitting TRBD2. The DNA end is a closer match to TRBJ2-7, so the J assignment may be wrong. Per the germline V gene, CDR1 is LGHNA and CDR2 is YNFKEQ. There are 16 residues in the CDR3. The CDR3, as DNA: TGTGCCAGCAGCCAAGACGGGGGGGCCGGGTACAATGAGCAGTACTTC. Its translation: CASSQDGGAGYNEQYF.

The CDR3 sequence: CSARDYPSKSVEETQYF. CDR3 nucleotides: TGCAGTGCTAGAGATTACCCCTCAAAATCGGTCGAAGAGACCCAGTACTTC. The V and J genes are TRBV20-1 and TRBJ2-5; D remains unclear. Between the trimmed V and J ends, which lost 0 bases and 3 bases, there was a span of 20 bases. Germline V gene data show CDR1 as DFQATT and CDR2 as SNEGSKA (reference sequence). The CDR3 length is 17 residues.

This clonotype appeared a few times. The rearrangement uses TRBV29-1 and TRBJ2-7, with TRBD1 matching 10 bases. Germline V gene sequence: CDR1 SQVTM, CDR2 ANQGSEA. J gave up 6 bases and V 1 base, and 6 bases lay outside the gene matches. This CDR3 spans 14 amino acids. CDR3 nucleotide sequence: TGCAGCGTTGAAGGGGGACAGGGGCCCAGCGAGCAGTACTTC. This encodes CSVEGGQGPSEQYF.